This T cell receptor (beta chain) came from a study of cytomegalovirus exposure and HLA in healthy donors (dated by TCRdb to 2015 to 2018). Study-level background: According to an earlier analysis of several hundred of the donors, about 179 million T cells yielded roughly 110 million unique TCR beta sequences and more than 250 Gb of sequence data. Among a few hundred genotyped donors of the cohort, an average of approximately 230,000 unique TCR beta nucleotide sequences were sequenced per donor, around 18% of them non-productive. The study aimed to test whether signatures of past pathogen exposure could be identified by cataloging public T cell receptors. An early release covering 550 to 650 HLA-typed donors comprised roughly 300 gigabases of sequencing data and 65 million to 100 million unique TCR sequences. About five DR-DQ haplotypes were treated as single units for association and clustering because of strong linkage in the cohort. To decide whether each TCR beta V gene segment behaved as functional or pseudogenic, an earlier analysis of over 500 of the donors relied on high-throughput TCR beta sequencing. HLA typing covered class I and class II loci at four-digit resolution. Every discovery cohort repertoire had been produced on one sequencing platform. Donor age, sex, ethnicity and CMV serostatus were compiled together with the repertoire data. Using immunosequencing, the study profiled T cell repertoires from 550 to 750 subjects and related those repertoires to cytomegalovirus serostatus. Of the approximately 400 genotyped donors, approximately 83% fell in the genetic ancestry cluster associated with self-reported Caucasian donors. Rather than using new phenotypic data, the later analysis identified candidate immune exposures from TCR beta sequences and from how often those sequences occurred across donors. The study combined high-throughput TCR immunosequencing, statistical association of individual TCRs with disease status, and machine learning to predict cytomegalovirus infection status. Besides the first cohort of 666 subjects, a separate validation cohort made up of 120 different subjects was used. In a later analysis, previously published TCR beta repertoires from 550 to 750 donors were re-analyzed and high-resolution HLA genotyping was added so that TCR occurrence patterns could be studied. Genome-wide SNP genotypes for about 55% of the roughly 670 donors were used in a later genetic analysis, which treated that subset as a discovery cohort. Typing coverage varied by locus: about 620-630 donors for A, B, C, DRB1 and DQB1; roughly 560 for DQA1; over 600 for DPA1; around 490 for DPB1.

The cohort consisted of 650 to 850 healthy bone marrow donors. At the time of sampling, every cohort member was nominally healthy, though immune exposures that went unrecorded were likely present. The donor was CMV seronegative and was included in the group of several hundred seronegative cohort members. A peripheral blood sample was collected from each donor, and TCR beta sequencing was performed on peripheral blood mononuclear cells. The Qiagen DNeasy Blood Extraction Kit was used to extract genomic DNA from the blood cell samples. The CDR3 runs 14 amino acids, cysteine and phenylalanine included. Only CDR3 DNA remains: 42 bases, in frame from the first base. As encoded in the germline V gene (reference sequence), CDR1 is LNHNV while CDR2 is YYDKDF. Unmatched junction bases come to 2, with V trimmed by 0 bases and J by 4 bases. What the work shows at the level of the full study, not this receptor alone: Compared with the roughly 670-donor mean, donors in an Asian-associated ancestry cluster had fewer N-insertions in productive TCRs, according to a later genetic analysis. Linkage disequilibrium might explain the correlated functional status among segregating V segments, but an unknown experimental factor could not be excluded. Several of the top co-occurrence clusters appeared to be linked to parvovirus B19, influenza, CMV and Epstein-Barr virus, according to a later analysis. Sequencing depth was assumed to be roughly uniform across donors in the presence/absence analyses, though that assumption may not hold. A later analysis associated 17,000 or so TCR beta sequences with specific HLA alleles at a false discovery rate of 0.05. Across donors, most TCR sequences were observed very rarely, whereas some public TCRs were present in many individuals. The sequencing pipeline was judged likely to have produced a cluster of highly shared sequence variants as a technical artifact. An association between a missense DCLRE1C variant and V-gene and J-gene trimming of TCR beta chains was found in a later genetic analysis and replicated in an independent cohort. A further reported finding was that TCR beta sequences accurately predicted the HLA-A and HLA-B alleles for most subjects in the first cohort. Most CMV-associated TCR beta chains appeared to be HLA-restricted in a later analysis, and the HLA associations seemed to be driven largely by CMV exposure. The classifier was reported to diagnose cytomegalovirus status with high specificity and sensitivity in both the original cohort and the validation cohort. In a later analysis, TCR association rates were found to vary across HLA loci, with the most associated TCRs seen for DRB1 alleles and the fewest for HLA-C alleles. For the cohort, immune exposure information was limited to CMV serostatus. It was suggested by the authors that the approach could potentially be generalized to other disease states and immunological phenotypes. Because HLA typing was unavailable for some donors at each locus, only the typed subset was used in association tests. The earlier analysis of some 540 of the donors excluded some 15 rarely observed V segments, including chromosome 9 orphons, because counts were too low. Three of the identified cytomegalovirus-associated TCR beta chains were confirmed in vitro to be specific for cytomegalovirus antigens. Some IMGT-functional V segments, including TRBV6-2 and TRBV6-3, could not be told apart with the 87-base-pair reads, so those segments were excluded. In the study, 164 TCR beta chains were listed as associated with cytomegalovirus. In an earlier analysis of approximately 590 of the donors, most TCR beta V segments were observed in productive rearrangements about 87% or about 30% of the time, broadly matching IMGT annotations. Compared with equally common non-associated chains, HLA-associated TCR beta chains in a later analysis were more clonally expanded and had lower generation probabilities. When HLA alleles, especially DR and DQ, strongly co-occurred, attributing TCR associations to individual alleles was difficult. The cohort was sequenced for TCR beta chains only, and without alpha or paired-chain data the features that could be detected were limited.

Preparation of the library involved the immunoSEQ multiplex PCR assay. The multiplex PCR relied on a mix of 60 forward primers for TCR Vbeta segments and 13 reverse primers for TCR Jbeta segments. The CDR3 region of rearranged TCR beta genes was amplified from genomic DNA by a multiplex PCR assay. On the Illumina HiSeq System, the amplified TCR beta libraries were sequenced as 87-base-pair reads. The study's processing was this. A later analysis tallied around 80 million unique TCR beta chains across the approximately 670 repertoires, and approximately 11 million of those chains were shared by two or more donors. Raw reads were error-corrected and collapsed into unique sequences by a nearest-neighbor algorithm in which closely related sequences were merged to remove PCR and sequencing errors. To assign V, D and J gene segments, CDR3 sequences were aligned to IMGT reference sequences. For a sequence to be retained, at least a six-nucleotide match to both a V gene segment and a J gene segment was required. Rearrangements were called productive when the CDR3 lacked stop codons and stayed in frame with V and J; all others were non-productive. Following IMGT convention, CDR3 was defined as the stretch from the second conserved V-encoded cysteine to the conserved J-encoded phenylalanine. The earlier analysis of some 540 of the donors excluded any sequence lacking an unambiguous match to a single V gene segment. In an earlier analysis of approximately 560 of the donors, a V segment was called functional when productive rearrangements were above 56.7%, and segregating when the standard deviation between donors exceeded 5%. A statistical classification framework was built for diagnosing cytomegalovirus status from the catalog of TCR beta chain sequences. A later analysis assigned V and J genes by comparing TCR nucleotide sequences with IMGT/GENE-DB human TR gene sequences. Using the TCRdist pipeline, a later analysis assigned CDR3 sequences along with most-parsimonious VDJ recombination scenarios. In a later analysis, each TCR beta chain was defined by its CDR3 amino acid sequence together with its V-gene family, and reads lacking a unique V-gene family were excluded. To address suspected cross-contamination and a sequencing artifact, a later analysis removed some 620 highly shared, low-generation-probability nucleotide sequences. For each public chain, a later analysis derived a clonal expansion index from normalized ranks of inferred template counts within each repertoire. In a later analysis, generation probabilities were computed using a VDJ recombination model fitted to out-of-frame rearrangements, and the results were checked against IGoR. A later analysis scored TCR-TCR, TCR-HLA and TCR-CMV co-occurrence with hypergeometric tests, applying a repertoire-size bias correction to TCR pairs. To estimate false discovery rates, a later analysis permuted the HLA or CMV assignments 20 times. In a later analysis, co-occurring TCRs were grouped with DBSCAN, and TCRdist sequence similarity was added when clustering was performed within HLA-allele-positive subsets. For co-occurrence clustering, repertoires with fewer than 30,000 or more than 120,000 public chains were excluded, along with several repertoires with anomalous nucleotide sharing. TCRdb holds this immuneACCESS table with in-frame rearrangements only. Some clones are missing; in checked studies, unresolved V genes explain under half, and the rest has no known cause. V and J calls plus clone size are reproduced from that table; the DNA served to infer D and trimming. The sample has 120,000 or so clones on record, 55% to 75% of them singletons. Together, the top ten hold 3% to 4.5% of the sample.

A word on this clone: The antigen it recognizes is unknown. No much larger clone is present one base from it, and per-base qualities are unavailable.

Sequenced material: PBMCs. This TCR derives from a man aged 25-45 years in good health and CMV-seronegative. The receptor chain draws on TRBV15 and TRBJ1-2, and TRBD1 matches 7 of the central bases. The CDR3 region has the sequence CATSRDRGTYGYTF. The nucleotide sequence reads TGTGCCACCAGCAGAGACAGGGGGACCTATGGCTACACCTTC. The CDR3 plus the reference TRBV15 and TRBJ1-2 genes for the other parts give the full variable domain: DAMVIQNPRYQVTQFGKPVTLSCSQTLNHNVMYWYQQKSSQAPKLLFHYYDKDFNNEADTPDNFQSRRPNTSFCFLDIRSPGLGDTAMYLCATSRDRGTYGYTFGSGTRLTVV.